Sequencing of this T cell receptor beta chain was carried out in a study of OX40 agonist ivuxolimab in advanced cancers. Study as a whole: Ivuxolimab, an antibody acting as an agonist of OX40 (CD134), was used to treat patients. Patients were dosed intravenously with ivuxolimab at 0.01 to 10 mg/kg every 2 weeks. Earlier treatment with anti-PD-1, anti-PD-L1 or anti-CTLA-4 was permitted, and over 35% had received some. Partial responses, seen in three patients, involved one hepatocellular carcinoma and two cutaneous melanomas.

TCRdb's copy holds only in-frame clones and misses some; the assay was immunoSEQ multiplex PCR. The sample lists 40,000 to 50,000 clones, more than 85% occurring once. Germline V CDR1 and CDR2: SGHTA, FQGNSA. The CDR3 runs to 13 residues. The V end was cut by 0 bases, the J end by 4 bases, with 6 bases between. The rearrangement links TRBV7-2 to TRBJ1-2; D not resolved. The source is an adult with an advanced solid tumor such as melanoma, head and neck, liver or kidney cancer. Specimen: CD4+ or CD8+ T cells sorted from blood, collected in a trial of the OX40 agonist ivuxolimab. CDR3 in amino acids: CASSLAAGYGYTF. For the CDR3, the DNA is TGTGCCAGCAGCTTAGCTGCCGGCTATGGCTACACCTTC. The entire variable domain, with the rest obtained from reference TRBV7-2 and TRBJ1-2, is as follows: GAGVSQSPSNKVTEKGKDVELRCDPISGHTALYWYRQSLGQGLEFLIYFQGNSAPDKSGLPSDRFSAERTGGSVSTLTIQRTQQEDSAVYLCASSLAAGYGYTFGSGTRLTVV.